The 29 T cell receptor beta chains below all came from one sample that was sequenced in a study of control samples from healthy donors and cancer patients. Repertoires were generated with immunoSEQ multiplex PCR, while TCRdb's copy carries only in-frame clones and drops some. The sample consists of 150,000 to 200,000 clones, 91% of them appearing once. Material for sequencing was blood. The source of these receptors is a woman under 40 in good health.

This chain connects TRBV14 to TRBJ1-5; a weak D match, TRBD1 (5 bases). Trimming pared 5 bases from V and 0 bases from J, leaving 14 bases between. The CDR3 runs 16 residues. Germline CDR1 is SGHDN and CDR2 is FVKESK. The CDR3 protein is CASSTGTDYSNQPQHF. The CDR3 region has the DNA TGTGCCAGCAGCACCGGGACCGATTATAGCAATCAGCCCCAGCATTTT.

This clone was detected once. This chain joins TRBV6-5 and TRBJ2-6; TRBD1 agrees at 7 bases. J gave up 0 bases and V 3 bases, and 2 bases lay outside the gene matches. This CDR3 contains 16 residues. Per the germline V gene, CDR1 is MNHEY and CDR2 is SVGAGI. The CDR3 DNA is TGTGCCAGCAGTTATTGGACAGGCTCTGGGGCCAACGTCCTGACTTTC. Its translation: CASSYWTGSGANVLTF.

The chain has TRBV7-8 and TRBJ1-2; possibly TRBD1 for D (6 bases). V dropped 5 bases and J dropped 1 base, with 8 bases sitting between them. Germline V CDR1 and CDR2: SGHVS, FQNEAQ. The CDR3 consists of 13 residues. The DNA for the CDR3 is TGTGCCAGCAGCCCACAGGGTAACTATGGCTACACCTTC. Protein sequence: CASSPQGNYGYTF.

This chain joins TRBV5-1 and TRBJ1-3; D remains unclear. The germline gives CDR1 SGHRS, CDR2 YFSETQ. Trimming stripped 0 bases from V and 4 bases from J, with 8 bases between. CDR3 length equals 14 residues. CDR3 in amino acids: CASSLAVGGNTIYF. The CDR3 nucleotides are TGCGCCAGCAGCTTGGCGGTGGGAGGAAACACCATATATTTT.

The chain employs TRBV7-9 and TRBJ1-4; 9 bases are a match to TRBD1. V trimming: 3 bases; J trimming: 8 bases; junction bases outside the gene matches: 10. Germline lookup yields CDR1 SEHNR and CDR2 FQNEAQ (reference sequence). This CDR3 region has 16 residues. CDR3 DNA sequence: TGTGCCAGCAGCTTTAGGGGACAGGGTGAAGGAGAAAAACTGTTTTTT. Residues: CASSFRGQGEGEKLFF.

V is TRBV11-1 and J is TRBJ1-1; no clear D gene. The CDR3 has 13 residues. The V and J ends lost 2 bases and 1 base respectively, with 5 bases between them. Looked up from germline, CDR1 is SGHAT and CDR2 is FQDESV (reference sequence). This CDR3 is CASSLHRNTEAFF. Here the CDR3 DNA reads TGTGCCAGCAGCTTACACAGGAACACTGAAGCTTTCTTT.

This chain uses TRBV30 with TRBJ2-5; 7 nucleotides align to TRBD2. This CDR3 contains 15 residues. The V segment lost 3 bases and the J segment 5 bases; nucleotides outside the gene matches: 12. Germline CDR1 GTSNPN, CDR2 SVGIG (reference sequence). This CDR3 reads CAWSRLAFGGETQYF. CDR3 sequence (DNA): TGTGCCTGGAGCCGACTAGCCTTCGGTGGGGAGACCCAGTACTTC.

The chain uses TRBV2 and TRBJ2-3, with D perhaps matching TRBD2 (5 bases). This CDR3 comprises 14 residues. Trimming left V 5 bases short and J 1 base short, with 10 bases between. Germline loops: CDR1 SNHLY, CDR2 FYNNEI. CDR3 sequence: CASSSTGGTDTQYF. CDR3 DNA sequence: TGTGCCAGCAGTTCGACCGGGGGCACAGATACGCAGTATTTT.

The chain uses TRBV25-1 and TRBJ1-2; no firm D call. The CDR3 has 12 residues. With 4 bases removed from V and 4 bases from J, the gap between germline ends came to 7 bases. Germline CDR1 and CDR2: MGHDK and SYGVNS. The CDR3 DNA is TGTGCCAGCAGTGGGGCCATCTATGGCTACACCTTC. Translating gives CASSGAIYGYTF.

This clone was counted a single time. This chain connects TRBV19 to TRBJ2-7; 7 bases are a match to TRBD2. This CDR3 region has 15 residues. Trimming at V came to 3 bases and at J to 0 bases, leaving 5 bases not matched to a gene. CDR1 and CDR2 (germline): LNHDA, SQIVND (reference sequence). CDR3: CASSIASGISYEQYF. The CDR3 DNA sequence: TGTGCCAGTAGTATCGCTAGCGGAATCTCCTACGAGCAGTACTTC.

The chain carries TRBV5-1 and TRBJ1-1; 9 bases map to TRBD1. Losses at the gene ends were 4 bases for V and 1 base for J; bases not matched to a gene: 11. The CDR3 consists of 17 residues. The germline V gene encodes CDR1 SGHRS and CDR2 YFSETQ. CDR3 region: CASSIRTGGSRNTEAFF. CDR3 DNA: TGCGCCAGCAGCATCCGTACAGGGGGCTCACGGAACACTGAAGCTTTCTTT.

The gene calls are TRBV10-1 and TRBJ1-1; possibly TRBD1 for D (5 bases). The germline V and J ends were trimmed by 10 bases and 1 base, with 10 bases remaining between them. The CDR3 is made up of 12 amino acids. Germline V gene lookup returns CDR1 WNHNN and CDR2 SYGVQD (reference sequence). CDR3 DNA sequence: TGCGCCACCACCGGACAGAACACTGAAGCTTTCTTT. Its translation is CATTGQNTEAFF.

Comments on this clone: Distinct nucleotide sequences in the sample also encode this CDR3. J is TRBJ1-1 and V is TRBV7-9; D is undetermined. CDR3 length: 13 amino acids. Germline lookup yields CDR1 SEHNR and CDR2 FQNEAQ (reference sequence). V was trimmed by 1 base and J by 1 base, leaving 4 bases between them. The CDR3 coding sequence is TGTGCCAGCAGCTTAGAGCAGAACACTGAAGCTTTCTTT. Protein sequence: CASSLEQNTEAFF.

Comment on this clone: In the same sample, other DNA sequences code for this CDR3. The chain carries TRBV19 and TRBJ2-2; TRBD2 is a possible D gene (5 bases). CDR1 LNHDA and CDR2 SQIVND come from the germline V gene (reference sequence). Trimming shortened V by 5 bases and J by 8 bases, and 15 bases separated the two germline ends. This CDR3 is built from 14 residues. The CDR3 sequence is CASSGLGGRGELFF. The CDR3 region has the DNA TGTGCCAGTAGTGGTTTAGGCGGGCGGGGGGAGCTGTTTTTT.

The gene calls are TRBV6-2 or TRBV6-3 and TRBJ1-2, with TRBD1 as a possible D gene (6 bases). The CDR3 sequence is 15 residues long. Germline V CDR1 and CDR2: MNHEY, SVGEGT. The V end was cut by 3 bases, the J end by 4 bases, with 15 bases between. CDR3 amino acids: CASSYDSQGSYGYTF. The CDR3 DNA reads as TGTGCCAGCAGTTATGACTCACAGGGAAGCTATGGCTACACCTTC.

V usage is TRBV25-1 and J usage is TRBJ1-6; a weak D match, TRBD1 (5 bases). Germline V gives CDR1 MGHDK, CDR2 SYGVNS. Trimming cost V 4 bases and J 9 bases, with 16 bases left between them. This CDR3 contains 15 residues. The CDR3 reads CASSALAGSRSPLHF. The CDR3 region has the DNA TGTGCCAGCAGTGCGTTGGCAGGGTCTCGTTCACCCCTCCACTTT.

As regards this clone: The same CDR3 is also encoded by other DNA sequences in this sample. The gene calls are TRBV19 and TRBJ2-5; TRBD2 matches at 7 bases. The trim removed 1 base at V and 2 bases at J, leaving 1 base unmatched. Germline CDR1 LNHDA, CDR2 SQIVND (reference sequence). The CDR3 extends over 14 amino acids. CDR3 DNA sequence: TGTGCCAGTAGTATAGCGGGAGGACAAGAGACCCAGTACTTC. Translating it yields CASSIAGGQETQYF.

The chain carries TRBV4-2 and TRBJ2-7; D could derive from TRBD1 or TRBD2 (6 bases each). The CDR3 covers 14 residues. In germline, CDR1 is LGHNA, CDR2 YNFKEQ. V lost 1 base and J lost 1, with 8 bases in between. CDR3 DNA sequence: TGTGCCAGCAGCCAAGGGGGGGCGTCCTACGAGCAGTACTTC. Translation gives CASSQGGASYEQYF.

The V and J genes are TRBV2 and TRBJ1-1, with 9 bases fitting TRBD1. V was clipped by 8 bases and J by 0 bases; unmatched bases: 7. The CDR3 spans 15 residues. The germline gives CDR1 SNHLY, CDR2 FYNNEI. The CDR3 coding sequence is TGTGCCAGCGATCGACAGGGGGGCATGAACACTGAAGCTTTCTTT. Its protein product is CASDRQGGMNTEAFF.

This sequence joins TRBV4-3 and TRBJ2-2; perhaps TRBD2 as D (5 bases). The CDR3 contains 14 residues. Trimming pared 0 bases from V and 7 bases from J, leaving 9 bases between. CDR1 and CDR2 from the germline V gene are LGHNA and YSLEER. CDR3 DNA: TGCGCCAGCAGCCAAGATCGGGGTAACGGGGAGCTGTTTTTT. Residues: CASSQDRGNGELFF.

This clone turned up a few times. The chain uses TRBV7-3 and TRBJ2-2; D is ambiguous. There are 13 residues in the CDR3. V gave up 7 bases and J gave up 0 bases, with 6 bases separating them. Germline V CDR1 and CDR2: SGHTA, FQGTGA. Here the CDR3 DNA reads TGTGCCAGCAATACGCCGAACACCGGGGAGCTGTTTTTT. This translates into CASNTPNTGELFF.

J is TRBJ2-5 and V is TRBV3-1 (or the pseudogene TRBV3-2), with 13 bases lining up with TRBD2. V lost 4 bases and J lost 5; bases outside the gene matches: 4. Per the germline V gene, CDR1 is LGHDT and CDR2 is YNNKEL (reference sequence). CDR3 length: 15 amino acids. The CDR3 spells CASSLRLAGGETQYF. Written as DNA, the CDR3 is TGTGCCAGCAGCCTCAGACTAGCGGGGGGCGAGACCCAGTACTTC.

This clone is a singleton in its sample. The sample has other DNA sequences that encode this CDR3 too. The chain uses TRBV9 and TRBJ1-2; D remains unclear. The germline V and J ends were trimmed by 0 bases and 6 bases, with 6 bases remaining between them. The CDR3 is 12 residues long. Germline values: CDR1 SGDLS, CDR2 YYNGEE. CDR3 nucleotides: TGTGCCAGCAGCGTAGCCGGGGATGGCTACACCTTC. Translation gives CASSVAGDGYTF.

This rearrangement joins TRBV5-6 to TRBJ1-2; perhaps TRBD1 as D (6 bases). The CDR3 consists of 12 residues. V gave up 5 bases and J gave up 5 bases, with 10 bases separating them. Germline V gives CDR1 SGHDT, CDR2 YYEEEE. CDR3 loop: CASSSRGYGYTF. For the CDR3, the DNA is TGTGCCAGCAGTAGCAGGGGATATGGCTACACCTTC.

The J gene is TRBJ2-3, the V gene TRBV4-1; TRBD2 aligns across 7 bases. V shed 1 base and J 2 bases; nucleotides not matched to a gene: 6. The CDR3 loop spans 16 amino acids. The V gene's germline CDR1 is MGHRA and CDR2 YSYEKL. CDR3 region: CASSQGWGGNTDTQYF. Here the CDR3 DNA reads TGCGCCAGCAGCCAAGGGTGGGGGGGGAACACAGATACGCAGTATTTT.

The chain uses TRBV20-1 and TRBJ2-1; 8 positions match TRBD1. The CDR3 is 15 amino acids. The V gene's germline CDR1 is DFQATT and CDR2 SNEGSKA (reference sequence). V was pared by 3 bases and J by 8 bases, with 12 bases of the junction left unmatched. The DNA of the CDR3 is TGCAGTGCTAGTACTTGGCAGGGGGCGCTTGATGAGCAGTTCTTC. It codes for CSASTWQGALDEQFF.

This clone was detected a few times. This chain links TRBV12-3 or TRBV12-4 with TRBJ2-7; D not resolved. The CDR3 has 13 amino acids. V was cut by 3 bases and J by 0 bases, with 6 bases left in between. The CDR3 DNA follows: TGTGCCAGCAGTTTTGGGGTCTCCTACGAGCAGTACTTC. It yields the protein CASSFGVSYEQYF.

The CDR3 here is CASSARQSNTEAFF. Written as DNA, the CDR3 is TGTGCCAGCAGTGCTCGACAGTCGAACACTGAAGCTTTCTTT. This chain connects TRBV2 to TRBJ1-1; tentatively, D is TRBD1 (5 bases). This CDR3 region has 14 residues. CDR1 is SNHLY, CDR2 FYNNEI, per germline. V lost 4 bases to trimming and J lost 1 base, with 10 bases between them.

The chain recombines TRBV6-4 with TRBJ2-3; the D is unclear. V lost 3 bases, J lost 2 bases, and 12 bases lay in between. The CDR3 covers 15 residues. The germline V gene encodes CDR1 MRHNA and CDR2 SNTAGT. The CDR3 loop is CASSDYPGTTDTQYF. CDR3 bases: TGTGCCAGCAGTGATTACCCAGGAACCACAGATACGCAGTATTTT.